A selection of T cell receptor beta chains follows, all from one sample in a study of cytomegalovirus exposure and HLA in healthy donors. Repertoires were generated with immunoSEQ multiplex PCR, while TCRdb's copy carries only in-frame clones and drops some. In the table there are around 67,000 clones, 75% to 90% of which are singletons. The sample taken for sequencing was PBMCs. The source of these receptors is a woman aged 25 to 39 in good health and CMV-seropositive. Each CDR3 is given with its conserved first and last residue. A D gene is named only where the DNA matches it firmly. Size tells how often a clone was seen (once, few, many) or the class of an expanded clone, and some rows leave it out.

V gene	J gene	clone size	D gene	CDR3 protein	CDR3 DNA
TRBV6-1	TRBJ1-1	.	.	CASSEGQARTEAFF	TGTGCCAGCAGTGAAGGACAGGCGAGGACTGAAGCTTTCTTT
TRBV27	TRBJ2-3	once	TRBD2	CASKREEGTDTQYF	TGTGCCAGCAAGCGGGAGGAGGGCACAGATACGCAGTATTTT
TRBV5-1	TRBJ2-3	few	.	CASSSLPGSTDTQYF	TGCGCCAGCAGCTCCCTCCCCGGGAGCACAGATACGCAGTATTTT
TRBV6-5	TRBJ2-7	.	.	CASSSSGNLYYEQYF	TGTGCCAGCAGCTCCTCCGGGAACCTATACTACGAGCAGTACTTC
TRBV5-4	TRBJ2-1	.	TRBD2	CASRDGLANYNEQFF	TGTGCCAGCAGGGACGGACTAGCGAACTACAATGAGCAGTTCTTC
TRBV19	TRBJ1-2	.	TRBD1	CASSSRGGQGIANYGYTF	TGCGCCAGTAGTTCGAGAGGGGGACAGGGGATAGCTAACTATGGCTACACCTTC
TRBV6-6	TRBJ2-2	.	TRBD2	CASSYGREVGTGELFF	TGTGCCAGCAGTTATGGTCGGGAGGTAGGCACCGGGGAGCTGTTTTTT
TRBV6-1	TRBJ2-5	.	TRBD2	CASGRLAGDRETQYF	TGTGCCAGCGGGAGACTAGCGGGAGATAGGGAGACCCAGTACTTC
TRBV5-1	TRBJ2-7	.	TRBD1	CASSRPGQGAREQYF	TGCGCCAGCAGCCGGCCGGGACAGGGGGCGCGGGAGCAGTACTTC
TRBV2	TRBJ1-5	.	TRBD1	CASSIGQGNQPQHF	TGTGCCAGCAGCATTGGACAGGGCAATCAGCCCCAGCATTTT
TRBV29-1	TRBJ1-2	.	.	CSVDRAGGQSGYTF	TGCAGCGTGGACCGGGCGGGAGGGCAGAGTGGCTACACCTTC
TRBV5-1	TRBJ2-5	.	.	CASSLAGKETQYF	TGCGCCAGCAGCCTGGCGGGGAAAGAGACCCAGTACTTC
TRBV11-2	TRBJ1-2	.	.	CASRSNGGTNYGYTF	TGTGCCAGCAGGTCTAACGGCGGCACTAACTATGGCTACACCTTC
TRBV5-1	TRBJ2-3	.	.	CASSRGQSTDTQYF	TGCGCCAGCAGTCGTGGACAGAGCACAGATACGCAGTATTTT
TRBV6-6	TRBJ2-5	.	TRBD2	CASGQGLAGPQETQYF	TGTGCCAGCGGGCAGGGACTAGCGGGCCCCCAAGAGACCCAGTACTTC
TRBV29-1	TRBJ2-2	.	.	CSVPADSPRTGELFF	TGCAGCGTTCCGGCAGACTCCCCCCGCACCGGGGAGCTGTTTTTT
TRBV7-6	TRBJ2-7	.	TRBD2	CASSLEVSGSSHEQYF	TGTGCCAGCAGCTTAGAGGTTAGCGGGAGTTCGCACGAGCAGTACTTC
TRBV6-6	TRBJ1-1	.	.	CASSYSIQGRAFF	TGTGCCAGCAGTTACTCGATACAGGGTAGGGCTTTCTTT
TRBV7-2	TRBJ2-7	.	.	CASSPRRGYEQYF	TGTGCCAGCAGCCCCCGTCGGGGCTACGAGCAGTACTTC
TRBV7-9	TRBJ2-5	.	.	CASSLTGSQETQYF	TGTGCCAGCAGCTTAACCGGGTCCCAAGAGACCCAGTACTTC
TRBV27	TRBJ1-1	.	.	CASSPFAVGTEAFF	TGTGCCAGCAGCCCGTTCGCGGTGGGCACTGAAGCTTTCTTT
TRBV19	TRBJ2-5	.	.	CASSFGGTQYF	TGTGCCAGTAGTTTCGGCGGGACCCAGTACTTC
TRBV28	TRBJ1-2	.	.	CASSVVGTHYGYTF	TGTGCCAGCAGTGTCGTTGGGACACACTATGGCTACACCTTC
TRBV7-9	TRBJ2-7	.	TRBD2	CASSPPGLAVPYEQYF	TGTGCCAGCAGCCCCCCCGGACTAGCGGTTCCCTACGAGCAGTACTTC
TRBV27	TRBJ2-3	.	TRBD1	CASTLTGASTQYF	TGTGCCAGCACCCTAACAGGGGCCAGTACGCAGTATTTT
TRBV27	TRBJ1-5	.	.	CASSSDAGNRANQPQHF	TGTGCCAGCAGTTCGGACGCAGGGAATAGGGCCAATCAGCCCCAGCATTTT
TRBV5-1	TRBJ2-1	.	TRBD2	CASSLPSGSYNEQFF	TGCGCCAGCAGCTTGCCTAGCGGCTCCTACAATGAGCAGTTCTTC
TRBV7-2	TRBJ2-3	.	.	CASSFYTDTQYF	TGTGCCAGCAGCTTCTATACAGATACGCAGTATTTT
TRBV10-1	TRBJ2-5	.	.	CASSEPRGTQYF	TGCGCCAGCAGTGAACCTCGGGGGACCCAGTACTTC
TRBV19	TRBJ2-1	.	TRBD2	CASSSSGSSYNEQFF	TGTGCCAGTAGTTCTAGCGGGAGCTCCTACAATGAGCAGTTCTTC
TRBV27	TRBJ1-1	.	TRBD1	CASRPGDRGNTEAFF	TGTGCCAGCAGGCCTGGGGACAGGGGGAACACTGAAGCTTTCTTT
TRBV7-8	TRBJ1-5	.	TRBD1	CASSPRRTGGLQPQHF	TGTGCCAGCAGCCCCCGAAGGACAGGGGGTTTGCAGCCCCAGCATTTT
TRBV5-1	TRBJ2-5	.	TRBD2	CASYLAGGHETQYF	TGCGCCAGTTACCTAGCGGGAGGGCACGAGACCCAGTACTTC
TRBV9	TRBJ2-7	once	TRBD1	CASSGGGTGYEQYF	TGTGCCAGCAGCGGAGGGGGGACAGGTTACGAGCAGTACTTC
TRBV30	TRBJ2-3	.	.	CAGEGWTDTQYF	TGTGCCGGCGAGGGCTGGACAGATACGCAGTATTTT
TRBV18	TRBJ2-7	.	TRBD2	CASSPPGLVGSYEQYF	TGTGCCAGCTCACCACCCGGACTAGTCGGTTCCTACGAGCAGTACTTC
TRBV13	TRBJ1-1	.	.	CASSSPLGEDGTEAFF	TGTGCCAGCAGTTCCCCCCTTGGGGAGGACGGCACTGAAGCTTTCTTT
TRBV7-2	TRBJ2-7	.	.	CASSWKLGTYEQYF	TGTGCCAGCAGCTGGAAACTAGGAACCTACGAGCAGTACTTC
TRBV7-3	TRBJ2-3	.	TRBD1	CASSPGTGRTQYF	TGTGCCAGCAGCCCTGGGACAGGCAGAACGCAGTATTTT
TRBV19	TRBJ2-7	once	TRBD2	CASSPGLAGYEQYF	TGTGCCAGTAGTCCAGGACTAGCGGGGTACGAGCAGTACTTC
TRBV25-1	TRBJ2-1	once	TRBD2	CASSVDLSGFNEQFF	TGTGCCAGCAGTGTAGACCTTAGCGGGTTCAATGAGCAGTTCTTC
TRBV5-5	TRBJ1-1	.	TRBD1	CASSLVGQGMTEAFF	TGTGCCAGCAGCTTGGTGGGACAGGGTATGACTGAAGCTTTCTTT